Presented here are 10 T cell receptor beta chains from one specimen sequenced in a study of blood T cell repertoires in COVID-19 (dated by TCRdb to 2020 to 2022). The method behind the library was the immunoSEQ multiplex PCR assay. Here the immuneACCESS table is served through TCRdb, limited to in-frame sequences with V and J called. Missing clones are a known gap in these copies; in checked studies unresolved V genes cover under half, and the rest lacks a known reason. For this sample the table gives around 140,000 clones, of which around 83% were detected only once. Roughly 1.5% of the sample comes from the top ten. Sequencing input: peripheral blood. The receptors stem from a human donor in a cohort sampled during active COVID-19.

The chain combines TRBV4-1 with TRBJ1-5; TRBD1 matches 7 bases. The length of the CDR3 is 16 residues. The germline gives CDR1 MGHRA, CDR2 YSYEKL. Losses at the gene ends were 0 bases for V and 4 bases for J; bases not matched to a gene: 6. CDR3 amino acids: CASSQDPQGVNQPQHF. The CDR3 bases are TGCGCCAGCAGCCAAGATCCCCAGGGGGTAAATCAGCCCCAGCATTTT.

This chain connects TRBV6-5 to TRBJ2-7; 11 bases fit TRBD2. Trimming took 6 bases from V and 3 from J; bases not matched to a gene: 4. This CDR3 is built from 14 residues. Germline V lookup: CDR1 MNHEY, CDR2 SVGAGI. The CDR3 DNA reads as TGTGCCAGCAGCCTCGGGACTAGCGGCTACGAGCAGTACTTC. Its protein product is CASSLGTSGYEQYF.

The J gene is TRBJ2-2, the V gene TRBV18, with D maybe TRBD1 (5 bases). Per germline, CDR1 KGHSH and CDR2 LQKENI. The length of the CDR3 is 15 residues. V shed 3 bases and J shed 7 bases, with 15 bases lying between them. The CDR3 is CASSPEQDNVGELFF. DNA of the CDR3: TGTGCCAGCTCACCGGAGCAGGACAACGTCGGGGAGCTGTTTTTT.

The chain employs TRBV5-1 and TRBJ2-7; 7 bases line up with TRBD2. Germline lookup yields CDR1 SGHRS and CDR2 YFSETQ. The trim removed 2 bases at V and 6 bases at J, leaving 8 bases unmatched. This CDR3 spans 14 amino acids. CDR3 region: CASSFGLVGTEQYF. CDR3 coding DNA: TGCGCCAGCAGCTTCGGACTAGTGGGGACCGAGCAGTACTTC.

J is TRBJ1-2 and V is TRBV9; 8 nucleotides match TRBD1. Germline CDR1 reads SGDLS; CDR2 reads YYNGEE. V was clipped by 0 bases and J by 4 bases; unmatched bases: 5. The CDR3 loop spans 15 amino acids. The DNA for the CDR3 is TGTGCCAGCAGCGTAGAGATAGACAGGGGCTATGGCTACACCTTC. Translating gives CASSVEIDRGYGYTF. The full variable domain, completed using reference TRBV9 and TRBJ1-2, is DSGVTQTPKHLITATGQRVTLRCSPRSGDLSVYWYQQSLDQGLQFLIQYYNGEERAKGNILERFSAQQFPDLHSELNLSSLELGDSALYFCASSVEIDRGYGYTFGSGTRLTVV.

V usage is TRBV6-2 or TRBV6-3 and J usage is TRBJ2-7; TRBD1 agrees at 7 bases. The CDR3 has 13 residues. The junction had 3 bases not matched to a gene; V was cut back by 5 bases and J by 2 bases. The V gene's germline CDR1 is MNHEY and CDR2 SVGEGT. Written as DNA, the CDR3 is TGTGCCAGCAGTAGAGGACAGGCCTACGAGCAGTACTTC. Amino acid sequence: CASSRGQAYEQYF.

J is TRBJ2-5 and V is TRBV24-1; 8 bases are a match to TRBD2. CDR3 length: 15 amino acids. The germline CDR1 and CDR2 sequences are KGHDR and SFDVKD. Trimming took 11 bases from V and 0 from J; bases not matched to a gene: 10. Here the CDR3 reads CAIGGASGYQETQYF. The DNA of the CDR3 is TGTGCCATCGGAGGGGCTAGCGGGTACCAAGAGACCCAGTACTTC.

The gene calls are TRBV9 and TRBJ2-7; 8 bases agree with TRBD2. CDR3 length: 15 residues. Losses at the gene ends were 4 bases for V and 5 bases for J; bases not matched to a gene: 11. CDR1 SGDLS and CDR2 YYNGEE come from the germline V gene. DNA of the CDR3: TGTGCCAGCAGCCCTTGGTTAGCGGGAAAGGACGAGCAGTACTTC. This gives the protein CASSPWLAGKDEQYF. Looking up the rest from reference TRBV9 and TRBJ2-7 gives the full variable domain: DSGVTQTPKHLITATGQRVTLRCSPRSGDLSVYWYQQSLDQGLQFLIQYYNGEERAKGNILERFSAQQFPDLHSELNLSSLELGDSALYFCASSPWLAGKDEQYFGPGTRLTVT.

This clone was observed a handful of times. The V call is TRBV6-5, the J call TRBJ2-7; no clear D gene. This CDR3 contains 13 residues. In germline, CDR1 is MNHEY, CDR2 SVGAGI. The V end lost 6 bases, the J end lost 1 base, and 10 bases lay between the germline ends. In nucleotides, the CDR3 is TGTGCCAGCAGGACACCGAAGTCCTACGAGCAGTACTTC. Translation: CASRTPKSYEQYF.

The rearrangement links TRBV9 to TRBJ2-2; 9 bases fit TRBD2. V shed 3 bases and J 2 bases; nucleotides not matched to a gene: 5. CDR3 length equals 16 residues. Germline lookup yields CDR1 SGDLS and CDR2 YYNGEE. This CDR3 is CASSERTSANTGELFF. DNA for the CDR3: TGTGCCAGCAGCGAGAGGACTAGCGCCAACACCGGGGAGCTGTTTTTT.